A single sample is the source of the 5 T cell receptor beta chains below, sequenced in a study of lymphopenia after photon versus proton radiotherapy. Method: immunoSEQ multiplex PCR; TCRdb's copy keeps in-frame clones and lacks some. In the table there are about 68,000 clones, approximately 91% of which are singletons. Sequencing used peripheral blood, obtained from a patient treated with photon-based radiotherapy. The receptors stem from a woman between 65 and 79 years old with pancreatic cancer.

The chain carries TRBV4-1 and TRBJ2-1; 8 nucleotides line up with TRBD1. V was pared by 0 bases and J by 8 bases, with 12 bases of the junction left unmatched. CDR3 length equals 17 residues. In germline, CDR1 is MGHRA, CDR2 YSYEKL. The chain's CDR3 is CASSQDGAGGGRDEQFF. CDR3 nucleotides: TGCGCCAGCAGCCAAGATGGGGCAGGGGGCGGTCGGGATGAGCAGTTCTTC.

This chain joins TRBV7-2 and TRBJ2-4, with TRBD1 as a possible D gene (6 bases). There are 15 residues in the CDR3. CDR1 and CDR2 from the germline V gene are SGHTA and FQGNSA. Trimming left V 5 bases short and J 0 bases short, with 11 bases between. This CDR3 reads CASSVDSLAKNIQYF. The CDR3 DNA sequence: TGTGCCAGCAGCGTGGACAGTCTAGCCAAAAACATTCAGTACTTC.

This rearrangement joins TRBV6-6 to TRBJ2-5; D gene uncertain. The CDR3 covers 13 residues. Germline V gene data show CDR1 as MNHNY and CDR2 as SVGAGI (reference sequence). V was clipped by 0 bases and J by 4 bases, with 6 bases between them. The CDR3 reads CASSYSSRETQYF. Written as DNA, the CDR3 is TGTGCCAGCAGTTACTCTTCGAGAGAGACCCAGTACTTC.

CDR3 DNA: TGTGCCAGCAGCCTCAGCGGGAGGGTGTACAATGAGCAGTTCTTC. Residues: CASSLSGRVYNEQFF. This chain links TRBV5-4 with TRBJ2-1; 10 positions agree with TRBD2. CDR3 length: 15 amino acids. Trimming took 4 bases from V and 4 from J; bases not matched to a gene: 5. The germline V gene encodes CDR1 SGHNT and CDR2 YYREEE (reference sequence). The whole variable domain, remainder taken from reference TRBV5-4 and TRBJ2-1, is ETGVTQSPTHLIKTRGQQVTLRCSSQSGHNTVSWYQQALGQGPQFIFQYYREEENGRGNFPPRFSGLQFPNYSSELNVNALELDDSALYLCASSLSGRVYNEQFFGPGTRLTVL.

The chain couples TRBV18 to TRBJ2-5; D call uncertain. The CDR3 consists of 13 residues. Germline V gene sequence: CDR1 KGHSH, CDR2 LQKENI. V was cut by 6 bases and J by 4 bases, with 12 bases left in between. This CDR3 is CASSQILGETQYF. The CDR3 bases are TGTGCCAGCTCGCAAATTCTGGGAGAGACCCAGTACTTC.